This TCR beta chain stems from a study of regulatory T cells in long-lasting Graves disease listed by TCRdb under 2021. Looking at the study overall: Persistent Graves' disease was defined as persistently positive TSH receptor autoantibodies together with antithyroid drug treatment for over 5 years. A total of roughly 35 samples underwent TCR sequencing, from around 13 patients with persistent Graves' disease and 20 patients with newly diagnosed Graves' disease. Antithyroid drugs had been taken for about 10.3 years on average by persistent Graves' disease patients in the clinical cohort. Peripheral blood TCR sequencing and RNA sequencing compared persistent Graves' disease patients with newly diagnosed Graves' disease patients. The study took place in China and was registered as a clinical trial.

The CDR3 runs 13 amino acids, cysteine and phenylalanine included. Only the CDR3 region is kept as DNA, spanning 39 bases read in frame from base 1. V is pared back by 7 bases and J by 11 bases, with 20 bases lying between the germline termini. Taken from the germline V gene, the CDR1 and CDR2 loops are MDHEN and SYDVKM. The time point label, as the study defines it: persistent/refractory GD, antithyroid drugs over 5 years with positive TRAb. For both TCR sequencing and RNA sequencing, RNA was extracted from PBMCs in TRIzol. The diagnosis of Graves' disease followed American Thyroid Association guidelines. Patients for the study were recruited at an endocrinology department in Xi'an, China. From each patient, 8 to 10 milliliters of peripheral blood was collected into an EDTA anticoagulant tube. PBMCs were isolated by Ficoll Paque Plus density gradient separation without further T cell sorting. RNA quality was checked with an Agilent 2100 Bioanalyzer and agarose gel, and concentration with a NanoDrop 2000.

As concerns this clonotype: The clone's antigen remains unknown. A much larger clone lies a single base off, so this may be a read error.

Library prep was done by multiplex PCR. The instrument was an Illumina HiSeq 4000. TCR beta libraries were built with iRepertoire HTBI primers and Arm-PCR amplification of CDR3 regions. Before sequencing, the PCR products underwent gel purification. As for the original processing: Across samples, 60 to 80 TRBV and 14 TRBJ segments were identified and used for gene usage analysis of CDR3 amino acid clonotypes. Filtered high-quality paired reads were merged into contigs using COPE and FqMerger. BLAST was used to align contigs to the IMGT TRBV, TRBD and TRBJ reference genes, and CDR3 was defined following IMGT. Any clonotype with a frequency above 0.1% was counted as a highly expanded clone. Shannon entropy was used to measure repertoire diversity, and the Gini coefficient was used to measure V-J evenness. A clonotype found in more than one individual was treated as public. The public reads were reprocessed in TCRdb via fastp at Q25 and MiXCR, keeping in-frame beta chains. Entries are consolidated by CDR3 protein sequence, retaining the most common genes and DNA. None of the V and J calls come from the authors' own analysis; TCRdb made them. The sample has nearly 350,000 distinct CDR3 sequences on record, about 19% of them singletons. The top ten clonotypes cover just under 30% of the sample.

Points the paper makes about the study in general: The authors noted that the small sample size was a limitation that may lower accuracy. Only the TCR beta chain was sequenced and analyzed. A larger number of public clonotypes was shared among persistent patients (fewer than 3,000) than among newly diagnosed patients (around 870). Preferential use of TRBV28, TRBJ1-2 and TRBJ2-5 was observed in persistent disease, whereas TRBV20-1 and TRBJ2-1 were favored in newly diagnosed disease. Compared with newly diagnosed patients, patients with persistent Graves' disease had lower TCR Shannon entropy and fewer highly expanded clones, which suggests clonal expansion. Only peripheral blood was studied, because thyroid tissue, the primary lesion, was inaccessible.

The clonotype was recovered from a female donor with Graves disease. The chain is made from TRBV28 and TRBJ2-5; the D gene remains uncertain. Material: peripheral blood mononuclear cells (PBMCs), obtained when the disease was refractory, from a patient treated with antithyroid drugs. The CDR3 amino acid sequence is: CASMGSLPNEQYF. The DNA sequence is as follows: TGTGCCAGCATGGGCAGCCTCCCCAATGAGCAGTACTTC.